The T cell receptor beta chain described here comes from a study of blood T cell repertoires in COVID-19. About the research overall: Samples taken during acute and convalescent COVID-19 were collected in the United States, Italy and Spain.

In the authors' workflow: How many nucleated cells were present was estimated from reference gene primer amplification. The data were produced by immunoSEQ multiplex PCR, yet TCRdb's version contains in-frame clones alone and is incomplete. V and J calls plus clone size are reproduced from that table; the DNA served to infer D and trimming. Of 400,000 to 450,000 clones listed, less than 95% are singletons. Details on this clone: Other DNA sequences within the sample encode an identical CDR3.

Germline loops: CDR1 SGHNT, CDR2 YYREEE (reference sequence). Trimming took 0 bases from V and 0 from J, leaving 4 bases between them. This CDR3 region has 14 residues. The sample was PBMCs or T cells enriched from blood (not recorded which). The chain combines TRBV5-4 with TRBJ1-3; D is uncertain. The TCR was taken from a man younger than 35 who had recovered from COVID-19. The CDR3 coding sequence is TGTGCCAGCAGCTTGGCCAACTCTGGAAACACCATATATTTT. This sequence encodes CASSLANSGNTIYF.